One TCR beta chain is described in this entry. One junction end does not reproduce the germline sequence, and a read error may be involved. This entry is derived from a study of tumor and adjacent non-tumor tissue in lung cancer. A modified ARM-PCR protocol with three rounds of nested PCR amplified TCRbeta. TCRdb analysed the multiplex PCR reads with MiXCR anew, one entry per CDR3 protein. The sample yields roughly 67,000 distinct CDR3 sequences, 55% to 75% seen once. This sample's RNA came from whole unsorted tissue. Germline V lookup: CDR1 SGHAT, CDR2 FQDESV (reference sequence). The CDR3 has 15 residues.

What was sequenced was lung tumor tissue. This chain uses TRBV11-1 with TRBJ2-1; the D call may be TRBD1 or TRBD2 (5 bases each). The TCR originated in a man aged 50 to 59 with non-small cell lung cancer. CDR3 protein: CTSSLGVIGGEEQFF. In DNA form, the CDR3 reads TGTACCAGTAGCTTAGGTGTGATTGGGGGAGAGGAGCAGTTCTTC.